This entry concerns a single TCR beta chain. Its antigen is not known. CDR3 length: 14 residues. V gave up 4 bases and J gave up 9 bases, with 16 bases separating them. Germline V gene data show CDR1 as ENHRY and CDR2 as SYGVKD. The assay was immunoSEQ multiplex PCR, and TCRdb's table has in-frame clones only and misses some. This table holds 220,000 or so clones, 70% to 90% found once. This record comes from a study of cytomegalovirus exposure and HLA in healthy donors. Study-level points and caveats: Some public TCRs appeared in many individuals, while most sequences were rare.

The gene calls are TRBV10-3 and TRBJ2-1; D is perhaps TRBD2 (6 bases). The source is a woman aged 18-35 years in good health and CMV-seronegative. The sequencing input was PBMCs. The chain's CDR3 is CAISGGEGLGEQFF. The CDR3 DNA follows: TGTGCCATCAGTGGCGGGGAAGGGTTAGGTGAGCAGTTCTTC.